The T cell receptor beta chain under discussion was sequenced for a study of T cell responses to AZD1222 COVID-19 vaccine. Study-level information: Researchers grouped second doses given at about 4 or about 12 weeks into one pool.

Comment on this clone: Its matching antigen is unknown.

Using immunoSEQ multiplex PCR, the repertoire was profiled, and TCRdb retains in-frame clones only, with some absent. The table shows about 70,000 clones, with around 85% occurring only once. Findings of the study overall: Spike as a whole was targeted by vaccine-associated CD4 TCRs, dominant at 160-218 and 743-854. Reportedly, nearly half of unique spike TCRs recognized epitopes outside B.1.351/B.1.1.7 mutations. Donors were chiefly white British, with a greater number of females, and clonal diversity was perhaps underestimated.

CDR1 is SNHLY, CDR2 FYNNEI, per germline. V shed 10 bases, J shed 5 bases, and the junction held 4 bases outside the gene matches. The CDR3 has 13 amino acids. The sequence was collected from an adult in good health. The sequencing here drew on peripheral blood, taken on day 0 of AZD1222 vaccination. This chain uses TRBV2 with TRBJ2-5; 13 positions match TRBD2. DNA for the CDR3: TGTGCCACCTGGACTAGCGGGGGCGAGACCCAGTACTTC. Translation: CATWTSGGETQYF. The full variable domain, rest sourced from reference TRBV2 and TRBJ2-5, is EPEVTQTPSHQVTQMGQEVILRCVPISNHLYFYWYRQILGQKVEFLVSFYNNEISEKSEIFDDQFSVERPDGSNFTLKIRSTKLEDSAMYFCATWTSGGETQYFGPGTRLLVL.